The rows below give T cell receptor beta chains drawn from one sample of a study of cytomegalovirus exposure and HLA in healthy donors. Here immunoSEQ multiplex PCR was the method, and the copy in TCRdb shows in-frame clones only, minus some. Of about 100,000 clones listed, about 74% are singletons. The sequenced sample was PBMCs. The receptors were sampled from a woman under 30 in good health and CMV-seropositive. Both conserved end residues are part of each CDR3. D genes are given only for firm matches. Clone size is stated in some rows and not others, as once, few, many or a class when expanded.

CASSPQGGNTEAFF	TRBV7-3	TRBJ1-1	TRBD1	.
CASSLFAGTSGLYNEQFF	TRBV5-1	TRBJ2-1	TRBD2	.
CASSRRTGAPTEAFF	TRBV19	TRBJ1-1	TRBD1	.
CASIPGGEGTETQYF	TRBV6-5	TRBJ2-5	TRBD2	.
CATSRAGGLDEQFF	TRBV15	TRBJ2-1	TRBD2	.
CASRGGRSSSGANVLTF	TRBV25-1	TRBJ2-6	.	.
CASLRQGTYEQYF	TRBV27	TRBJ2-7	TRBD1	.
CASSSGTSGSAYEQYF	TRBV5-4	TRBJ2-7	TRBD2	.
CAWKRGTALQETQYF	TRBV30	TRBJ2-5	.	.
CASSSARWQVPSYEQYF	TRBV7-2	TRBJ2-7	.	.
CASNDRERYTF	TRBV6-5	TRBJ1-2	TRBD1	.
CASSLTSGRGTDTQYF	TRBV5-1	TRBJ2-3	TRBD2	.
CSAAVDYGYTF	TRBV20-1	TRBJ1-2	.	.
CASSWTGNYEQYF	TRBV7-2	TRBJ2-7	TRBD1	.
CAISGVGAGGSSYNEQFF	TRBV10-3	TRBJ2-1	TRBD2	.
CASSLSDNAGETQYF	TRBV7-7	TRBJ2-5	.	.
CASRASAHPGGTQYF	TRBV30	TRBJ2-3	.	.
CASSFGQSTDTQYF	TRBV7-3	TRBJ2-3	.	few
CASSLHFSSETQYF	TRBV5-1	TRBJ2-5	.	.
CASSSGLAAVNEQFF	TRBV18	TRBJ2-1	TRBD2	.
CASSVGPGTGGSTDTQYF	TRBV9	TRBJ2-3	TRBD1	once
CASSRTSGSTHYEQYF	TRBV7-9	TRBJ2-7	TRBD2	.
CASSFITSGTGELFF	TRBV11-2	TRBJ2-2	TRBD2	.
CASSQDGQGPEQYF	TRBV4-1	TRBJ2-7	.	.
CASSSGQGTEKLFF	TRBV5-1	TRBJ1-4	TRBD1	.
CASSIGGAGYGYTF	TRBV19	TRBJ1-2	.	few
CASSLLAKAYEQYF	TRBV5-1	TRBJ2-7	TRBD2	.
CASSQDRAGDPPYEQYF	TRBV4-3	TRBJ2-7	TRBD2	.
CASSLTGAREKLFF	TRBV28	TRBJ1-4	TRBD1	.
CATLGLAGTSSYNEQFF	TRBV28	TRBJ2-1	TRBD2	.
CASSPGTVSEQYF	TRBV18	TRBJ2-7	TRBD1	.
CASSLKETVGTEAFF	TRBV7-3	TRBJ1-1	.	.
CAWSQGGSVTGELFF	TRBV30	TRBJ2-2	TRBD2	.
CASSSRIAGPSYNEQFF	TRBV5-8	TRBJ2-1	TRBD2	.
CASSEGLAGYSSYNEQFF	TRBV25-1	TRBJ2-1	TRBD2	.
CASSASGFYNEQFF	TRBV28	TRBJ2-1	TRBD2	.
CASMGAFQNEKLFF	TRBV6-5	TRBJ1-4	.	few
CASSLTGGVYEQYF	TRBV2	TRBJ2-7	TRBD1	.
CSVGTSGFPYEQSF	TRBV29-1	TRBJ2-7	TRBD2	.
CASSPPVRTGSNYGYTF	TRBV18	TRBJ1-2	TRBD1	.
CASSLTGLGPYEQYF	TRBV7-3	TRBJ2-7	.	once
CASSLGGARYEQYF	TRBV5-1	TRBJ2-7	TRBD1	.
CASILSGELFF	TRBV19	TRBJ2-2	.	.
CAWSVSLVRGTDSYEQYF	TRBV30	TRBJ2-7	.	.
CASSQTLEVTEAFF	TRBV4-3	TRBJ1-1	.	few
CASSLPISYEQYF	TRBV5-6	TRBJ2-7	.	.
CASSPLTGSPANYGYTF	TRBV18	TRBJ1-2	.	few
CASSQESHFTAGGQGNEQFF	TRBV14	TRBJ2-1	TRBD2	.
CASSQGVGAGRYEQYF	TRBV4-1	TRBJ2-7	.	.
CASSQSGRRDEQYF	TRBV4-1	TRBJ2-7	TRBD2	.
CASSAGTGDYGYTF	TRBV9	TRBJ1-2	TRBD1	.
CATSRDRGVGAGETQYF	TRBV15	TRBJ2-5	TRBD2	.
CASSLALLSYEQYF	TRBV5-6	TRBJ2-7	.	once
CASSQFPGHLSGEKLFF	TRBV4-1	TRBJ1-4	.	few